This T cell receptor beta chain was recovered during a study of T cells in localized non-small cell lung cancer (TCRdb year 2020). Study-wide context: T cell repertoires of hundreds of early-stage NSCLC patients were analyzed, with tumors being compared against uninvolved tumor-adjacent lungs. The cohort was made up of some 240 treatment-naive NSCLC patients whose localized lung tumors had been resected. A mean age of around 66 years was recorded for the NSCLC patients, of whom some 130 were male and 95 to 110 were female.

Of note for this clone: This clone's antigen is unknown. Per-base qualities were not stored, and no clone one base away is much larger.

What the study reported, not specific to this receptor: A median of around 50 of the top 100 tumor clones were detected in paired uninvolved adjacent lung, and around 30 of these tumor clones were also found among the top 100 clones of the paired uninvolved adjacent lung. Longer overall survival was associated with higher T cell density in blood, whereas shorter survival was associated with higher clonality in adjacent lung. Uninvolved tumor-adjacent lung showed the highest T cell clonality, higher than tumor, which suggests more focused antigenic responses in the adjacent lung. Since the design was exploratory, TCR variables were selected using unadjusted p-values with no false-discovery rate correction. Because multi-region tumor sequencing was not performed, intratumor heterogeneity could not be ruled out.

TCR beta CDR3 regions were sequenced from DNA using the immunoSEQ Assay. Regarding the original processing steps: T cell density was computed as TCR beta template counts normalized to usable DNA estimated by amplifying housekeeping genes. The preseqR package was used to estimate richness by extrapolating to 400,000 templates for PBMC samples and to 120,000 templates for tissue samples. Clonality was taken to be one minus Pielou's evenness. Tissue-enriched TCRs were identified through differential abundance testing performed on productive amino-acid clonotypes, with a minimum total count of 5 and an alpha of 0.1. Repertoire overlap between compartments was quantified with the Jaccard Index and Morisita Overlap Index. GLIPH grouped TCR beta CDR3s together with public tetramer-defined viral CDR3s, and a viral motif had to include at least three viral sequences and also show V-gene enrichment. What TCRdb holds here is the immuneACCESS table cut down to in-frame rearrangements. Part of the clones is not present; checked against another copy, under half of the missing clones reflect an unresolved V gene, and the others are unexplained. That table supplies the V and J calls and clone size; D and trimming were determined from the DNA. This sample has about 36,000 clones in its table, and approximately 90% of those were observed once. The top ten clones comprise about 7.7% of the sample.

At diagnosis, tumor, uninvolved tumor-adjacent lung and peripheral blood were collected and then preserved as a mix of FFPE and fresh-frozen material. For TCR repertoire profiling, the blood samples were analyzed as peripheral blood mononuclear cells. The CDR3 covers 15 residues, taking in both the cysteine and the phenylalanine. Only CDR3 DNA is held: 45 bases, read in frame from base 1. Trimmed from V: 6 bases; trimmed from J: 6 bases; junction bases lacking a gene match: 7. CDR1 MNHEY and CDR2 SVGAGI were looked up in the germline V gene. This chain joins TRBV6-5 to TRBJ1-5; 11 junctional bases match TRBD1. This sequence was found in a woman aged 35-70 years with stage I lung adenocarcinoma. The sequencing used peripheral blood, collected before any cancer treatment. The sequenced DNA is TGTGCCAGCAGCTCCGGACAGGGGGCGAGTCAGCCCCAGCATTTT. Its amino acids are CASSSGQGASQPQHF.